These 22 T cell receptor beta chains were all obtained from the same sample, sequenced in a study of radiation and T cells in renal cell carcinoma. Time point specified: blood 2 weeks post-SBRT. The treatment was: 15 Gy SBRT to primary tumor, nephrectomy 4 weeks later. Sequencing used immunoSEQ multiplex PCR; TCRdb keeps in-frame clones, though not all of them. In the table there are 100,000 to 150,000 clones, around 89% of which are singletons. The sequences come from blood, collected from a patient whose treatment included radiotherapy and nephrectomy. The receptor set was obtained from a woman in her sixties or seventies with renal cell carcinoma.

This chain uses TRBV19 with TRBJ1-3; 7 nucleotides align to TRBD1. The germline gives CDR1 LNHDA, CDR2 SQIVND (reference sequence). J gave up 4 bases and V 8 bases, and 8 bases lay outside the gene matches. The CDR3 is 14 amino acids. The CDR3 DNA is TGTGCCAGTGGACCCGGGACAGCCGGAAACACCATATATTTT. Protein product: CASGPGTAGNTIYF. The complete variable domain, with remaining parts taken from reference TRBV19 and TRBJ1-3, reads DGGITQSPKYLFRKEGQNVTLSCEQNLNHDAMYWYRQDPGQGLRLIYYSQIVNDFQKGDIAEGYSVSREKKESFPLTVTSAQKNPTAFYLCASGPGTAGNTIYFGEGSWLTVV.

J is TRBJ1-1 and V is TRBV28; D is ambiguous. Germline assignment: CDR1 MDHEN and CDR2 SYDVKM. V was cut by 5 bases and J by 12 bases, with 16 bases left in between. The CDR3 runs to 12 residues. The CDR3 DNA follows: TGTGCCAGCAGTATACTAGAGGGCTTGACTTTCTTT. It encodes CASSILEGLTFF.

This chain uses TRBV29-1 with TRBJ2-3, with D maybe TRBD2 (6 bases). V shed 6 bases and J shed 0 bases, with 16 bases lying between them. This CDR3 contains 15 residues. Per germline, CDR1 SQVTM and CDR2 ANQGSEA. The DNA for the CDR3 is TGCAGCGTGATCTCACCCGGGGGAAGCACAGATACGCAGTATTTT. Protein: CSVISPGGSTDTQYF.

The genes are TRBV18 and TRBJ2-7, with TRBD1 matching over 7 bases. This CDR3 region has 15 residues. In germline, CDR1 is KGHSH, CDR2 LQKENI. After removal of 3 bases from V and 5 bases from J, the junction contained 10 bases not matched to a gene. CDR3 in amino acids: CASSPSRQGIHEQYF. CDR3 coding DNA: TGTGCCAGCTCACCCTCACGACAGGGTATCCACGAGCAGTACTTC.

The chain combines TRBV10-3 with TRBJ1-3, with a possible D match to TRBD1 (5 bases). The length of the CDR3 is 14 residues. V was cut by 6 bases and J by 0 bases, with 9 bases left in between. Germline V gene data show CDR1 as ENHRY and CDR2 as SYGVKD. CDR3 in amino acids: CAISTDNSGNTIYF. Here the CDR3 DNA reads TGTGCCATCAGCACGGACAACTCTGGAAACACCATATATTTT.

The J gene is TRBJ1-1, the V gene TRBV5-1, with D maybe TRBD1 (6 bases). Germline loops: CDR1 SGHRS, CDR2 YFSETQ. Trimming left V 0 bases short and J 4 bases short, with 10 bases between. The CDR3 length is 14 residues. The CDR3 DNA follows: TGCGCCAGCAGCTTGGAGACAGGATTCACTGAAGCTTTCTTT. Its translation: CASSLETGFTEAFF.

The V and J genes are TRBV4-3 and TRBJ2-3; a weak D match, TRBD2 (5 bases). This CDR3 region has 15 residues. Trimming removed 1 base from V and 2 bases from J, with 10 bases in between. The germline CDR1 and CDR2 sequences are LGHNA and YSLEER. Here the CDR3 reads CASSQALGVTDTQYF. The CDR3, as DNA: TGCGCCAGCAGCCAAGCACTAGGTGTCACAGATACGCAGTATTTT.

The chain carries TRBV5-1 and TRBJ1-1, with D maybe TRBD1 (5 bases). This CDR3 has 15 residues. Trimming took off 0 bases at V and 5 bases at J, with 14 bases between the two ends. Germline CDR1 reads SGHRS; CDR2 reads YFSETQ. The CDR3 here is CASSLALGGRTEAFF. The CDR3 nucleotides are TGCGCCAGCAGCTTGGCCCTGGGGGGACGGACTGAAGCTTTCTTT.

The V and J genes are TRBV15 and TRBJ1-1; D gene ambiguous. Trimming cost V 1 base and J 1 base, with 7 bases left between them. CDR1 is LNHNV, CDR2 YYDKDF, per germline (reference sequence). The CDR3 totals 14 residues. The DNA of the CDR3 is TGTGCCACCAGCAGAGCCGAGGGGAACACTGAAGCTTTCTTT. Translating gives CATSRAEGNTEAFF.

This sequence joins TRBV27 and TRBJ1-5, with 8 bases identical to TRBD1. The CDR3 sequence is 15 residues long. The germline gives CDR1 MNHEY, CDR2 SMNVEV (reference sequence). The V gene end was trimmed by 4 bases and the J gene end by 6 bases; junction bases not matched to a gene: 8. The CDR3 coding sequence is TGTGCCAGCAGTTCTCGGACAGGGAGGACTCAGCCCCAGCATTTT. It codes for CASSSRTGRTQPQHF.

The J gene is TRBJ2-7, the V gene TRBV6-5; possibly TRBD1 for D (5 bases). The V gene lost 0 bases and the J gene lost 2 bases, with 8 bases spanning the gap. This CDR3 contains 14 residues. Germline-derived CDR1 and CDR2 are MNHEY and SVGAGI. In nucleotides, the CDR3 is TGTGCCAGCAGTTACTCCAGGGCAGCCTACGAGCAGTACTTC. Protein sequence: CASSYSRAAYEQYF.

V is TRBV2 and J is TRBJ1-1; no clear D gene. The V end was cut by 3 bases, the J end by 1 base, with 12 bases between. Germline V gene sequence: CDR1 SNHLY, CDR2 FYNNEI. This CDR3 is 15 amino acids long. The CDR3 here is CASSEGRAENTEAFF. For the CDR3, the DNA is TGTGCCAGCAGTGAGGGGAGAGCTGAGAACACTGAAGCTTTCTTT.

The chain employs TRBV6-1 and TRBJ1-2; weak D call: TRBD1 (5 bases). This CDR3 region has 14 residues. V was shortened by 5 bases and J by 3 bases, with 13 bases between the two germline ends. CDR1 and CDR2 (germline): MNHNS, SASEGT. CDR3 in amino acids: CASSPRLGDYGYTF. The CDR3 DNA is TGTGCCAGCAGTCCCCGATTGGGGGACTATGGCTACACCTTC.

This chain joins TRBV5-4 and TRBJ2-7, with 9 bases matching TRBD1. The V segment lost 3 bases and the J segment 3 bases; nucleotides outside the gene matches: 4. The CDR3 extends over 14 amino acids. Germline V gives CDR1 SGHNT, CDR2 YYREEE (reference sequence). CDR3 bases: TGTGCCAGCAGCTCGACGGACAGGGGCTACGAGCAGTACTTC. Its protein product is CASSSTDRGYEQYF.

This clone was recorded once. The chain joins TRBV30 to TRBJ2-7; TRBD2 aligns across 10 bases. The CDR3 loop spans 15 amino acids. V was pared by 0 bases and J by 2 bases, with 4 bases of the junction left unmatched. The germline V gene encodes CDR1 GTSNPN and CDR2 SVGIG (reference sequence). This CDR3 is CAWSVLAGGTYEQYF. The CDR3 DNA reads TGTGCCTGGAGTGTTTTAGCGGGGGGTACCTACGAGCAGTACTTC.

The J gene is TRBJ1-1, the V gene TRBV7-2; tentative D call: TRBD1 (6 bases). From germline, CDR1 is SGHTA and CDR2 FQGNSA. Trimming took 2 bases from V and 3 from J, leaving 13 bases between them. The CDR3 is 15 amino acids. CDR3 protein: CASSLRGRWDTEAFF. CDR3 coding DNA: TGTGCCAGCAGCTTACGGGGGCGCTGGGACACTGAAGCTTTCTTT.

The chain is built from TRBV4-3 and TRBJ1-6, with no clear D. The V and J ends lost 0 bases and 7 bases respectively, with 4 bases between them. The germline gives CDR1 LGHNA, CDR2 YSLEER. This CDR3 contains 13 residues. DNA for the CDR3: TGCGCCAGCAGCCAAGATCCCAATTCACCCCTCCACTTT. This codes for CASSQDPNSPLHF.

This chain links TRBV19 with TRBJ2-2; 7 bases map to TRBD1. CDR3 size: 16 residues. Germline CDR1 LNHDA, CDR2 SQIVND (reference sequence). With V trimmed by 0 bases and J by 5 bases, 6 bases remained unmatched. In DNA form, the CDR3 reads TGTGCCAGTAGTATAGAAGCGGCCAGGGGGACCGGGGAGCTGTTTTTT. This gives the protein CASSIEAARGTGELFF.

In DNA, the CDR3 is TGTGCCTGCCTCTCCAGGGTGAATGAGCAGTTCTTC. Translation: CACLSRVNEQFF. V and J are TRBV30 and TRBJ2-1; possibly TRBD1 for D (5 bases). Germline values: CDR1 GTSNPN, CDR2 SVGIG (reference sequence). Trimming cost V 6 bases and J 7 bases, with 13 bases left between them. This CDR3 has 12 residues.

The chain combines TRBV7-9 with TRBJ2-3; 8 bases match TRBD2. The CDR3 spans 15 residues. Germline assignment: CDR1 SEHNR and CDR2 FQNEAQ (reference sequence). The J segment lost 6 bases and the V segment lost 8 bases, leaving 13 bases of the junction unmatched. Here the CDR3 DNA reads TGTGCCAGCGGGAGGAGCGGGGGAGGTTATGATACGCAGTATTTT. Amino acids: CASGRSGGGYDTQYF.

The chain recombines TRBV9 with TRBJ2-2; 7 bases match TRBD1. Germline V lookup: CDR1 SGDLS, CDR2 YYNGEE. The CDR3 spans 14 residues. J was trimmed by 6 bases and V by 3 bases; bases with no gene match: 5. The CDR3 region has the DNA TGTGCCAGCAGCGCGGGACAGACTCCCGGGGAGCTGTTTTTT. It yields the protein CASSAGQTPGELFF.

The chain employs TRBV19 and TRBJ2-5; D possibly corresponds to TRBD1 (6 bases). The CDR3 extends over 13 amino acids. V lost 4 bases and J 4 bases, leaving 10 bases between the germline ends. The germline V gene encodes CDR1 LNHDA and CDR2 SQIVND (reference sequence). The DNA of the CDR3 is TGTGCCAGTAGTAGACAGGTCCGAGAGACCCAGTACTTC. This codes for CASSRQVRETQYF.